This passage covers 19 T cell receptor beta chains from one sample sequenced in a study of T cell responses to AZD1222 COVID-19 vaccine. The data were produced by immunoSEQ multiplex PCR, yet TCRdb's version contains in-frame clones alone and is incomplete. The data contain around 110,000 clones, 90% to 95% of them singletons. This specimen was peripheral blood, taken on day 0 of AZD1222 vaccination. Source of these receptors: an adult in good health.

The chain uses TRBV30 and TRBJ1-5; D uncertain. Germline values: CDR1 GTSNPN, CDR2 SVGIG (reference sequence). V was cut by 1 base and J by 8 bases, with 12 bases left in between. CDR3 length: 13 residues. Written as DNA, the CDR3 is TGTGCCTGGAGTGCACCTAGGGTTGAGCCCCAGCATTTT. The encoded protein is CAWSAPRVEPQHF.

This clone was found a few times. The rearrangement uses TRBV5-4 and TRBJ1-2; tentatively, D is TRBD1 (5 bases). V dropped 3 bases and J dropped 2 bases, with 11 bases sitting between them. Germline loops: CDR1 SGHNT, CDR2 YYREEE (reference sequence). The CDR3 covers 14 residues. The CDR3 DNA follows: TGTGCCAGCAGCTCCGGGGGGGGGAACTATGGCTACACCTTC. Protein product: CASSSGGGNYGYTF.

Here the CDR3 reads CASSRTGGLRYEQYF. CDR3 in DNA: TGTGCCAGCAGTCGGACAGGGGGCCTCCGCTACGAGCAGTACTTC. This chain connects TRBV28 to TRBJ2-7; TRBD1 agrees at 11 bases. Trimming cost V 5 bases and J 3 bases; bases outside gene matches: 6. CDR3 length equals 15 residues. The germline CDR1 and CDR2 sequences are MDHEN and SYDVKM. Supplemented by reference TRBV28 and TRBJ2-7, the full variable domain reads DVKVTQSSRYLVKRTGEKVFLECVQDMDHENMFWYRQDPGLGLRLIYFSYDVKMKEKGDIPEGYSVSREKKERFSLILESASTNQTSMYLCASSRTGGLRYEQYFGPGTRLTVT.

This chain links TRBV7-9 with TRBJ2-5; 11 nucleotides line up with TRBD2. J was trimmed by 10 bases and V by 1 base; bases with no gene match: 5. The germline V gene encodes CDR1 SEHNR and CDR2 FQNEAQ (reference sequence). This CDR3 has 14 residues. The CDR3 DNA is TGTGCCAGCAGCTTAGTGACTAGCGGGGAGGGCCAGTACTTC. It translates to CASSLVTSGEGQYF.

The V call is TRBV5-6, the J call TRBJ1-1; D is possibly TRBD1 (5 bases). The CDR3 has 15 residues. The V gene lost 4 bases and the J gene lost 3 bases, with 16 bases spanning the gap. Germline V gene data show CDR1 as SGHDT and CDR2 as YYEEEE. CDR3: CASSVKVRGHTEAFF. CDR3 nucleotide sequence: TGTGCCAGCAGCGTCAAGGTTAGGGGACACACTGAAGCTTTCTTT.

The chain combines TRBV5-4 with TRBJ2-3; D is undetermined. Germline assignment: CDR1 SGHNT and CDR2 YYREEE (reference sequence). V lost 3 bases, J lost 2 bases, and 16 bases lay in between. CDR3 length: 16 amino acids. CDR3 protein: CASSSRNQPPTDTQYF. The CDR3 DNA reads as TGTGCCAGCAGCTCTCGAAACCAACCCCCCACAGATACGCAGTATTTT. The full variable domain, rest sourced from reference TRBV5-4 and TRBJ2-3, is ETGVTQSPTHLIKTRGQQVTLRCSSQSGHNTVSWYQQALGQGPQFIFQYYREEENGRGNFPPRFSGLQFPNYSSELNVNALELDDSALYLCASSSRNQPPTDTQYFGPGTRLTVL.

V is TRBV30 and J is TRBJ2-7, with D perhaps matching TRBD1 (8 bases). From germline, CDR1 is GTSNPN and CDR2 SVGIG (reference sequence). The CDR3 is 13 residues long. V shed 0 bases and J shed 4 bases, with 10 bases lying between them. The CDR3 here is CAWSVQGGYEQYF. The CDR3 DNA is TGTGCCTGGAGTGTACAGGGGGGGTACGAGCAGTACTTC.

The chain joins TRBV28 to TRBJ2-5; TRBD2 matches at 9 bases. V shed 2 bases and J 5 bases; nucleotides not matched to a gene: 6. This CDR3 is 15 amino acids long. Germline loops: CDR1 MDHEN, CDR2 SYDVKM. CDR3 protein: CASSLGREGDETQYF. The CDR3 DNA reads as TGTGCCAGCAGTTTAGGGCGGGAGGGCGACGAGACCCAGTACTTC.

The genes are TRBV19 and TRBJ2-5; a weak D match, TRBD1 (5 bases). CDR1 and CDR2 (germline): LNHDA, SQIVND (reference sequence). The CDR3 is made up of 14 amino acids. V lost 6 bases to trimming and J lost 2 bases, with 13 bases between them. This chain's CDR3 is CASSGQGMQETQYF. CDR3 DNA: TGTGCCAGTAGCGGGCAGGGCATGCAAGAGACCCAGTACTTC.

As for this clone: Distinct nucleotide sequences in the sample also encode this CDR3. The CDR3 DNA reads TGCAGCGCTGGGGATACGCAGTATTTT. It specifies CSAGDTQYF. The rearrangement joins TRBV29-1 to TRBJ2-3; D not resolved. CDR1 and CDR2 from the germline V gene are SQVTM and ANQGSEA. The length of the CDR3 is 9 residues. V shed 7 bases and J shed 6 bases, with 5 bases lying between them.

In regard to this clone: Compared with germline, one end of the junction differs, possibly owing to a read error. CDR3 bases: TGTGCCAGCAGCCATGGCCCAGGGGGACTCCATTTT. This codes for CASSHGPGGLHF. This sequence joins TRBV3-1 (or the pseudogene TRBV3-2) and TRBJ2-3, with D possibly matching TRBD1 (7 bases). Germline loops: CDR1 LGHDT, CDR2 YNNKEL (reference sequence). The CDR3 totals 12 residues.

J is TRBJ1-4 and V is TRBV5-6; maybe TRBD1 (5 bases). There are 16 residues in the CDR3. V gave up 3 bases and J gave up 7 bases, with 19 bases separating them. Germline V gene data show CDR1 as SGHDT and CDR2 as YYEEEE. The CDR3 bases are TGTGCCAGCAGCTGGGGACTCGGCTCCTCGAGTGAAAAACTGTTTTTT. Protein product: CASSWGLGSSSEKLFF.

The CDR3 spells CASSLAGVGYTQYF. In nucleotides, the CDR3 is TGTGCCAGCAGCTTGGCGGGGGTCGGGTATACGCAGTATTTT. The chain recombines TRBV5-6 with TRBJ2-3; the D gene is possibly TRBD2 (6 bases). The V end lost 0 bases, the J end lost 7 bases, and 12 bases lay between the germline ends. Germline-derived CDR1 and CDR2 are SGHDT and YYEEEE. This CDR3 comprises 14 residues.

The chain has TRBV5-1 and TRBJ1-3; D is uncertain. Germline assignment: CDR1 SGHRS and CDR2 YFSETQ. V lost 4 bases and J lost 0, with 14 bases in between. The CDR3 runs to 16 residues. The CDR3 DNA reads TGCGCCAGCAGCCTATCACCATGGGGCTCTGGAAACACCATATATTTT. It translates to CASSLSPWGSGNTIYF.

The chain couples TRBV28 to TRBJ1-5; 7 bases are a match to TRBD1. V was clipped by 5 bases and J by 6 bases; unmatched bases: 10. CDR1 MDHEN and CDR2 SYDVKM come from the germline V gene. This CDR3 is 15 amino acids long. The CDR3 DNA is TGTGCCAGCAGTCCCCTGGGGACAGCATCTCAGCCCCAGCATTTT. Residues: CASSPLGTASQPQHF. The full variable domain, with the rest looked up from reference TRBV28 and TRBJ1-5, is DVKVTQSSRYLVKRTGEKVFLECVQDMDHENMFWYRQDPGLGLRLIYFSYDVKMKEKGDIPEGYSVSREKKERFSLILESASTNQTSMYLCASSPLGTASQPQHFGDGTRLSIL.

The CDR3 here is CASSLQTGVAVGEQFF. The CDR3 DNA follows: TGTGCCAGCAGCTTACAGACCGGGGTGGCGGTTGGTGAGCAGTTCTTC. The V call is TRBV11-2, the J call TRBJ2-1; D perhaps matches TRBD2 (5 bases). CDR3 length: 16 amino acids. The germline V gene encodes CDR1 SGHAT and CDR2 FQNNGV. V lost 2 bases and J lost 9, with 20 bases in between.

The rearrangement uses TRBV18 and TRBJ1-2; 11 positions match TRBD1. The junction had 4 bases not matched to a gene; V was cut back by 8 bases and J by 8 bases. CDR3 length equals 12 residues. Germline values: CDR1 KGHSH, CDR2 LQKENI. The CDR3 here is CASTRTGGGYTF. DNA for the CDR3: TGTGCCAGCACCCGGACAGGGGGCGGCTACACCTTC.

This clone was seen a single time. The chain has TRBV18 and TRBJ2-6, with a possible D match to TRBD1 (5 bases). Germline V gene data show CDR1 as KGHSH and CDR2 as LQKENI. V lost 1 base to trimming and J lost 0 bases, with 7 bases between them. CDR3 length: 16 amino acids. The CDR3 loop is CASSPRQISGANVLTF. The DNA for the CDR3 is TGTGCCAGCTCACCACGACAGATCTCTGGGGCCAACGTCCTGACTTTC.

The rearrangement links TRBV5-1 to TRBJ2-7, with 10 positions matching TRBD2. The CDR3 has 14 amino acids. Germline lookup yields CDR1 SGHRS and CDR2 YFSETQ. Trimming removed 5 bases from V and 5 bases from J; junction bases left unmatched: 7. The CDR3 loop is CASRSTSGNDEQYF. In DNA, the CDR3 is TGCGCCAGCAGGTCTACTAGCGGGAATGACGAGCAGTACTTC.